This TCR beta chain was documented in a study of metastatic and nonmetastatic thyroid tumors. Whole-study context: Repertoires were compared across blood and tumor or nodule tissue from malignant and benign thyroid patients.

Study-wide findings and caveats: Compared with benign nodules, malignant thyroid tumors were reported to have significantly higher TCR beta diversity in both blood and tumor.

CDR1 is SGHAT and CDR2 is FQNNGV in the germline V gene. The J segment lost 3 bases and the V segment lost 5 bases, leaving 6 bases of the junction unmatched. The CDR3 spans 16 residues. Note on this clone: The antigen is undetermined.

Original processing notes: A papillary thyroid cancer distant-metastasis classifier was built from CDR3 differences across clinicopathological groups. TCRdb ran MiXCR on the PCR reads. The V and J calls shown here were made by TCRdb, not taken from the authors' results. This sample has roughly 20,000 clones, with 30% to 40% found just once. Thyroid surgery took place with no prior treatment in any patient. The rearrangement links TRBV11-2 to TRBJ2-7; 14 bases match TRBD2. The TCR was taken from a female donor with papillary thyroid cancer or a benign thyroid nodule (not recorded which). Some clones in this sample may be carry-over from other donors' samples. Input material: tumor tissue. CDR3 loop: CASSRGTSGRNYEQYF. The CDR3 nucleotides read TGTGCCAGCAGCAGAGGGACTAGCGGGAGAAACTACGAGCAGTACTTC.